This note documents a single TCR beta chain sequence. Its cognate antigen is unknown. Germline CDR1 reads SGHKS; CDR2 reads YYEKEE (reference sequence). V dropped 2 bases and J dropped 5 bases, with 11 bases sitting between them. CDR3 length equals 14 residues. The sample originates from a study of CD8+CD57+ T cells in acquired aplastic anemia. Whole-study context: On average, sorted CD4+ and CD8+ cells gave roughly 3 ug of DNA. Whole-study findings and limits: Any difference that existed in CD8+ Simpson's diversity between patients and controls was not significant. Overlap between patients and controls comprised about 28 CD8+ CDR3 sequences.

Genomic DNA templated the TCR beta VDJ and CDR3 profiling. MiXCR, applied by TCRdb to the reads, yields one record per CDR3 protein. The sample lists roughly 150,000 distinct CDR3 sequences, around 50% occurring once. CD8+CD57+ cell expansion had been shown by flow cytometry in patients chosen for sequencing. Every patient was diagnosed with severe acquired aplastic anemia. The receptor was isolated from a human donor with aplastic anemia. This chain uses TRBV5-5 with TRBJ1-5, with D possibly being TRBD1 (6 bases). The sequenced sample consisted of sorted CD4+, CD8+, or CD8+CD57+ T cells (not recorded which) from PBMCs. CDR3 region: CASSFGQSYQPQHF. In DNA form, the CDR3 reads TGTGCCAGCAGCTTTGGACAGTCTTATCAGCCCCAGCATTTT.